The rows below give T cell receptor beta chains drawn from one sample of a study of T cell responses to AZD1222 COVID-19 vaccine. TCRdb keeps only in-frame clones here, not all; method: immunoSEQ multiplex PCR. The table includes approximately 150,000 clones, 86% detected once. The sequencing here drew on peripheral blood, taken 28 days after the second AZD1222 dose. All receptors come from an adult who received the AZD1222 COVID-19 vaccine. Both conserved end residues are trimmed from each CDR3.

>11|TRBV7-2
ASSSGDYNEQF
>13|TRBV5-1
ASSPGTSATYEQY
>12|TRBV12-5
ASGKGQGGETQY
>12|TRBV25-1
ASSDVSVYNEQF
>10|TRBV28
ASSMGGYEQY
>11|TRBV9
ASSGHYTDTQY
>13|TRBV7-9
ASSPGQGIRDTQY
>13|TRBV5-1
ASSLTGQRTDTQY
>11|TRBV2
ASSDPNTGELF
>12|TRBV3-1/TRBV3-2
ASSPPHDYNEQF
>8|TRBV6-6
ASEHNEQF
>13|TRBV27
ASSSRGSSYNEQF
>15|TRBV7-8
ASSWGFRGDHNYGYT
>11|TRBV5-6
ASKGTATGELF
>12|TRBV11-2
ASSTTRGVTEAF
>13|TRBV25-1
ASGERDRLQETQY
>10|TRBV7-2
ASSYDTDTQY
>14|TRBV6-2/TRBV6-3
ASSEPPGQGHVPLH
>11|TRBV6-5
ASRAGGPYEQY
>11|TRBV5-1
ASSDTGNGEQY
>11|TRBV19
ASSSTGEETQY
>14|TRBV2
ASSEGRAGVSYEQY
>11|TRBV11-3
ASSAGGANVLT
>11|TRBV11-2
ASTQGSAYEQY
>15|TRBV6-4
ASSESLLAGGQDTQY
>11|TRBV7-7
ASSSGVQETQY
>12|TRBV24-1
ATSDRQGERKLF
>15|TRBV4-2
ASSQDVRQGAGTEAF
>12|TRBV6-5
ASSSGISYNEQF
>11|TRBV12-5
ASGAGTGKEAF
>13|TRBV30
AWSASTGSNQPQH
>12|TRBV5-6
ASRIDSKNSPLH
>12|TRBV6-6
ATSGGDRQGGYT
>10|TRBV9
ASSGDARGYT
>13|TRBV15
ATSRDLGSGNTIY
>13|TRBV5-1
ASSLGTGGRTEAF
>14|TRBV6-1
ASSEELGDLNYGYT
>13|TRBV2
ASSEDRGEQETQY
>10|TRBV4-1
ASSLSPTEAF
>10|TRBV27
ASSLTRREQY
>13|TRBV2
ASSDWSGQYNEQF
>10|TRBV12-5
ASGFSRDTQY
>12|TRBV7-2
ASSLDPSGREQY
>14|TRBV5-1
ASSLYRRGLIYEQY
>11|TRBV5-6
ASSSSVATEAF
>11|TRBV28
ASRGQGAREQY
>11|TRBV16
ASSQGRNQPQH
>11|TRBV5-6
ASSFGRGGGYT
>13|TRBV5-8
ASSDPAGGMAEAF
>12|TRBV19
ATSDQISSYEQY